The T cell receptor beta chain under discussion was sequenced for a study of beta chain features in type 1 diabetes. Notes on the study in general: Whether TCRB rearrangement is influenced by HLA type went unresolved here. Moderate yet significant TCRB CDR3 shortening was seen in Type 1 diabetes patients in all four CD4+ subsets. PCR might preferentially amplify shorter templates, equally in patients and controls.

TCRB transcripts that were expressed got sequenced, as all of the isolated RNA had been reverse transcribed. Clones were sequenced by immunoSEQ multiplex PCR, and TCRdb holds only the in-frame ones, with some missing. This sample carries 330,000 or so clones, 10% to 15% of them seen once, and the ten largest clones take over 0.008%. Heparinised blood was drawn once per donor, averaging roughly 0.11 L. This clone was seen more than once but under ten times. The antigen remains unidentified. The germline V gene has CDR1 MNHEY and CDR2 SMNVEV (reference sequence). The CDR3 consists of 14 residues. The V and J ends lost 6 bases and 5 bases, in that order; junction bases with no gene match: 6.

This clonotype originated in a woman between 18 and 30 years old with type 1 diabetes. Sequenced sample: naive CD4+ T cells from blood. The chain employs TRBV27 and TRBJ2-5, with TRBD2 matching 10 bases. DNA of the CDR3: TGTGCCAGCAGCCTGCAGACTAGCGGGGAGACCCAGTACTTC. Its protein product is CASSLQTSGETQYF.